This TCR beta chain stems from a study of beta chain features in type 1 diabetes. Study-wide results and limits: A closer apparent resemblance between naive, central memory and Treg TCRB repertoires was seen in patients than in healthy donors.

Comment on this clone: Its matching antigen is unknown.

Expressed TCRB transcripts were sequenced because the isolated RNA had all been reverse transcribed beforehand. Clones were sequenced by immunoSEQ multiplex PCR, and TCRdb holds only the in-frame ones, with some missing. The table records more than 110,000 clones, 6.9% of them present only once. The CDR3 covers 16 residues. Germline loops: CDR1 SGDLS, CDR2 YYNGEE. Trimming took off 5 bases at V and 0 bases at J, with 15 bases between the two ends. Sequencing was done on a sample of central memory CD4+ T cells from blood. The receptor's source is a woman aged 25-40 years in good health. The chain links TRBV9 to TRBJ2-1, with D possibly being TRBD1 (6 bases). The CDR3 spells CASSVQGTGSYNEQFF. The CDR3 DNA is TGTGCCAGCAGTGTCCAGGGGACGGGCTCCTACAATGAGCAGTTCTTC.